The source of this TCR beta chain is a study of cytomegalovirus exposure and HLA in healthy donors (dated by TCRdb to about 2017). A note on the overall study: According to an earlier analysis of 587 of the donors, about 179 million T cells yielded 90 million to 130 million unique TCR beta sequences and about 300 Gb of sequence data. An early release covering just under 650 HLA-typed donors comprised 300 to 350 gigabases of sequencing data and 65 million to 100 million unique TCR sequences. Of the roughly 400 genotyped donors, approximately 80% fell in the genetic ancestry cluster associated with self-reported Caucasian donors. The study aimed to test whether signatures of past pathogen exposure could be identified by cataloging public T cell receptors. The study used immunosequencing to profile the T cell repertoires of around 600 subjects and linked those repertoires to cytomegalovirus serostatus. Besides the first cohort of under 700 subjects, a separate validation cohort made up of 120 different subjects was used. To predict cytomegalovirus infection status, the study brought together high-throughput TCR immunosequencing, statistical association of individual TCRs with disease status, and machine learning. A later analysis re-examined previously published TCR beta repertoires from around 670 donors and added high-resolution HLA genotyping to investigate patterns of TCR occurrence. Rather than using new phenotypic data, the later analysis identified candidate immune exposures from TCR beta sequences and from how often those sequences occurred across donors. To decide whether each TCR beta V gene segment behaved as functional or pseudogenic, an earlier analysis of several hundred of the donors relied on high-throughput TCR beta sequencing. Donor age, sex, ethnicity and CMV serostatus were compiled together with the repertoire data. A later genetic analysis took genome-wide SNP genotypes for about 55% of the 666 donors and used that subset as a discovery cohort. All discovery cohort repertoires had been generated on a single sequencing platform. Class I and class II HLA loci were covered by the typing at four-digit resolution. The number of donors typed differed by locus, with about 629-640 for A, B, C, DRB1 and DQB1, 522 for DQA1, 606 for DPA1, and some 470 for DPB1. Five DR-DQ haplotypes were treated as single units for association and clustering because of strong linkage in the cohort. Across some 400 genotyped donors of the cohort, an average of roughly 200,000 unique TCR beta nucleotide sequences per donor were sequenced, and 15% to 20% of those sequences were non-productive. Broad study findings and their caveats: When HLA alleles, especially DR and DQ, strongly co-occurred, TCR associations were difficult to assign to individual alleles. A further reported finding was that TCR beta sequences accurately predicted the HLA-A and HLA-B alleles for most subjects in the first cohort. Roughly uniform sequencing depth across donors was assumed in presence/absence analyses, although this assumption may not hold. A cluster of highly shared sequence variants was judged likely to represent a technical artifact of the sequencing pipeline. Because HLA typing was missing for some donors at each locus, association tests included only the typed subset. According to a later analysis, most CMV-associated TCR beta chains appeared to be HLA-restricted, and the HLA associations seemed to be driven largely by CMV exposure. It was suggested by the authors that the approach could potentially be generalized to other disease states and immunological phenotypes. An association between a missense DCLRE1C variant and V-gene and J-gene trimming of TCR beta chains was found in a later genetic analysis and replicated in an independent cohort. A few of the identified cytomegalovirus-associated TCR beta chains were confirmed in vitro to be specific for cytomegalovirus antigens. CMV serostatus was the only immune exposure information available for the cohort. An earlier analysis of approximately 540 of the donors showed that most TCR beta V segments appeared in productive rearrangements either about 87% or about 30% of the time, which broadly matched IMGT annotations. Across donors, most TCR sequences were observed very rarely, whereas some public TCRs were present in many individuals. A later analysis found that HLA-associated TCR beta chains were more clonally expanded and had lower generation probabilities than equally common non-associated chains. In both the original and validation cohorts, the classifier was reported to diagnose cytomegalovirus status with high specificity and sensitivity. The 87-base-pair reads could not distinguish some IMGT-functional V segments, including TRBV6-2 and TRBV6-3, so those segments were excluded. In a later analysis, the rate of TCR association differed among HLA loci, with DRB1 alleles having the most associated TCRs and HLA-C alleles having the fewest. About 17 rarely observed V segments, including chromosome 9 orphons, were excluded from the earlier analysis of a few hundred of the donors because counts were too low. At a false discovery rate of 0.05, a later analysis linked 16,951 TCR beta sequences to specific HLA alleles. A total of 150 to 200 TCR beta chains were listed by the study as associated with cytomegalovirus. Several of the top co-occurrence clusters appeared to be linked to parvovirus B19, influenza, CMV and Epstein-Barr virus, according to a later analysis. Correlated functional status among segregating V segments might reflect linkage disequilibrium, but an unknown experimental factor could not be ruled out. According to a later genetic analysis, donors in an Asian-associated ancestry cluster had fewer N-insertions in productive TCRs than the roughly 700-donor mean. This cohort had only TCR beta chains sequenced, and the lack of alpha or paired-chain data limited which features could be detected.

The library relied on the immunoSEQ multiplex PCR assay. A mixture of 60 forward primers for TCR Vbeta segments and 13 reverse primers for TCR Jbeta segments was used in the multiplex PCR. Amplification of the CDR3 region of rearranged TCR beta genes was performed with a multiplex PCR assay on genomic DNA. The Illumina HiSeq System was used to sequence the amplified TCR beta libraries as 87-base-pair reads. Per the source publication's procedure: A later analysis tallied tens of millions of unique TCR beta chains across the roughly 610 repertoires, and about 12 million of those chains were shared by two or more donors. A nearest-neighbor algorithm error-corrected the raw reads and collapsed the reads into unique sequences, merging closely related sequences to remove PCR and sequencing errors. Alignment of CDR3 sequences to IMGT reference sequences was used to assign V, D and J gene segments. For a sequence to be retained, a match of at least six nucleotides to both a V gene segment and a J gene segment was required. A rearrangement counted as productive if the CDR3 had no stop codons and remained in frame with V and J, and every other rearrangement counted as non-productive. CDR3 was defined according to IMGT convention as the region running from the second conserved V-encoded cysteine to the conserved J-encoded phenylalanine. Sequences without an unambiguous match to a single V gene segment were excluded from the earlier analysis of several hundred of the donors. An earlier analysis of 550 to 650 of the donors classified V segments as functional when productive rearrangements were above 56.7% and as segregating when the standard deviation between donors was above 5%. To diagnose cytomegalovirus status from the catalog of TCR beta chain sequences, a statistical classification framework was built. V and J gene assignment, in a later analysis, came from comparing TCR nucleotide sequences with IMGT/GENE-DB human TR gene sequences. A later analysis assigned CDR3 sequences and most-parsimonious VDJ recombination scenarios with the TCRdist pipeline. In a later analysis, every TCR beta chain was defined by the combination of its CDR3 amino acid sequence and its V-gene family, and reads without a unique V-gene family were dropped. In a later analysis, nearly 600 highly shared, low-generation-probability nucleotide sequences were removed to address suspected cross-contamination and a sequencing artifact. A later analysis calculated a clonal expansion index for each public chain from normalized within-repertoire ranks of inferred template counts. In a later analysis, generation probabilities were computed using a VDJ recombination model fitted to out-of-frame rearrangements, and the results were checked against IGoR. Hypergeometric tests were used in a later analysis to score TCR-TCR, TCR-HLA and TCR-CMV co-occurrence, with a repertoire-size bias correction applied to the TCR pairs. In a later analysis, false discovery rates were estimated by permuting HLA or CMV assignments 20 times. In a later analysis, co-occurring TCRs were grouped using DBSCAN, with TCRdist sequence similarity added in when clustering inside HLA-allele-positive subsets. For co-occurrence clustering, repertoires with fewer than 30,000 or more than 120,000 public chains were excluded, along with a handful of repertoires with anomalous nucleotide sharing. The table comes from immuneACCESS by way of TCRdb, which keeps in-frame sequences with V and J called. Part of the clones is missing from these tables; in studies checked, under half for an unresolved V gene and the rest for unknown reasons. The DNA gave D and trimming, while V, J and clone size come from that table. This sample comprises roughly 35,000 clones, nearly 55% of them detected only once. The leading ten clones occupy 6.2% of the sample.

The cohort consisted of approximately 670 healthy bone marrow donors. All cohort members were sampled while nominally healthy, although unrecorded immune exposures were likely present. The donor tested CMV seropositive and was one of the 289 seropositive cohort members. A peripheral blood sample was collected from each donor, and TCR beta sequencing was performed on peripheral blood mononuclear cells. Genomic DNA was extracted from the blood cell samples with the Qiagen DNeasy Blood Extraction Kit. As for this clone: Its antigen is unknown. No base-level quality is on record; no much larger clone is a single base apart.

Measured from the cysteine to the phenylalanine, the CDR3 is 15 residues long. Of all the DNA, just the CDR3 is kept, 45 bases in frame from base 1. Looking up the germline V gene yields CDR1 SNHLY and CDR2 FYNNEI. Specimen: PBMCs. The V and J genes are TRBV2 and TRBJ2-5; the central 9 bases match TRBD1. With the DNA end fitting TRBJ2-7 better, the J assignment may be wrong. This clonotype was obtained from a woman in her forties in good health and CMV-seropositive. The CDR3 loop reads CASSGSTGGGYEQYF. At the DNA level, the sequence is TGTGCCAGCAGTGGCTCGACAGGGGGAGGCTACGAGCAGTACTTC.